The T cell receptor beta chain under discussion was sequenced for a study of CD8 T cells in Susac syndrome. The wider study: Susac syndrome patients were untreated, on corticosteroids with some adding intravenous immunoglobulin, or on intravenous immunoglobulin only.

Trimming left V 7 bases short and J 4 bases short, with 13 bases between. The CDR3 is made up of 13 amino acids. Random hexamers were used to reverse transcribe roughly 0.45 to 1 ug of RNA. TCRdb reprocessed the immunoSEQ multiplex PCR reads with MiXCR, giving one entry per CDR3 protein. Of some 150,000 distinct CDR3 sequences listed, approximately 95% are singletons. The clonotype was recovered from a human donor with Susac syndrome. The specimen was CD4+ T cells from PBMCs. The V and J genes are TRBV12-3 or TRBV12-4 and TRBJ2-5, with a tentative D call TRBD1 (6 bases). CDR3 nucleotide sequence: TGTGCCAGCACCCAAGGGGGTGGAGAGACCCAGTACTTC. Residues: CASTQGGGETQYF.